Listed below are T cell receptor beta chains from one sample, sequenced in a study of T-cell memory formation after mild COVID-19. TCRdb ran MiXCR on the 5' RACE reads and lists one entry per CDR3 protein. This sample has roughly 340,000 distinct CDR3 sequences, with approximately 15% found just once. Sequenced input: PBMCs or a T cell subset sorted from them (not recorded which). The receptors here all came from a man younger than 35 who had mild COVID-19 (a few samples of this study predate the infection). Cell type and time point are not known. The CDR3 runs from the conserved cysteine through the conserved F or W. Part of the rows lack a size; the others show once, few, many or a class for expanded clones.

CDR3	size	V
CASSSGLAGGGTQYF	NA	TRBV7-9
CASSYSSGRKTQYF	NA	TRBV6-5
CASSIPGSNYGYTF	NA	TRBV19
CASRATSSAQETQYF	NA	TRBV7-3
CASSRTSQETQYF	few	TRBV7-9
CASSYRTGGYPSTDTQYF	few	TRBV5-1
CASSQDNAITGLNTEAFF	few	TRBV4-2
CASSRTVAHSTDTQYF	few	TRBV4-3
CASSVPTGHSGGNTIYF	NA	TRBV7-9
CASRPLGRGGYTF	once	TRBV19
CSVEGQGGTGELFF	NA	TRBV29-1
CASSQDLAGGETGELFF	few	TRBV3-1
CSVDRTNEKLFF	NA	TRBV20-1
CASTPTGGGEQFF	many	TRBV7-9
CASSPGTNQETQYF	many	TRBV5-1
CASSFEWAGMNTEAFF	NA	TRBV28
CASSQAWDRERNEQFF	NA	TRBV3-1
CASSEGPGRGRTGELFF	few	TRBV6-5
CASTPSPTGGANRQYF	many	TRBV5-1
CASRLDRYEQYF	NA	TRBV7-8
CASSQELPGGSTGELFF	many	TRBV4-3
CASSHGRSSYNSPLHF	few	TRBV4-3
CASSANSGGSDTQYF	NA	TRBV25-1
CASSYSRTVDF	many	TRBV6-2/TRBV6-3
CASSEHQTPYEQYF	NA	TRBV6-1
CASSTDIRTGRDTEAFF	NA	TRBV7-8
CAAGTEGGELFF	NA	TRBV6-2/TRBV6-3
CSARASGGADTQYF	few	TRBV20-1
CASRTGANQPQHF	once	TRBV10-2
CASSLLGGARRDQPQHF	few	TRBV5-6
CASSQDRQYGYTF	few	TRBV7-2
CASHRTNGYNEQFF	NA	TRBV12-3/TRBV12-4
CATKDNQETQYF	NA	TRBV2
CASSTYRVVNTEAFF	NA	TRBV7-2
CASSLGQGRIGELFF	many	TRBV12-3/TRBV12-4
CASSGTTSGGSYNEQFF	few	TRBV7-2